These 20 T cell receptor beta chains originate from one sample sequenced in a study of blood T cell repertoires in COVID-19. Some clones are missing from TCRdb's copy, which holds only in-frame ones; the method was immunoSEQ multiplex PCR. This sample has about 170,000 clones, with around nine tenths found just once. Material for sequencing was peripheral blood. The receptors derive from a man aged 18 to 29 with active or convalescent COVID-19.

The CDR3: CASSDRDRDQPQHF. The CDR3 region has the DNA TGTGCCAGCAGTGACCGGGACAGGGATCAGCCCCAGCATTTT. This chain joins TRBV2 and TRBJ1-5; 9 bases are a match to TRBD1. Trimming at V came to 3 bases and at J to 5 bases, leaving 2 bases not matched to a gene. CDR1 and CDR2 from the germline V gene are SNHLY and FYNNEI. The CDR3 sequence is 14 residues long.

V is TRBV6-5 and J is TRBJ2-1; tentative D call: TRBD1 (5 bases). Trimming pared 3 bases from V and 6 bases from J, leaving 15 bases between. The CDR3 has 15 amino acids. Germline CDR1 is MNHEY and CDR2 is SVGAGI. The CDR3 DNA sequence: TGTGCCAGCAGTTATGGGGATGGGGCTTCCAATGAGCAGTTCTTC. Translated, it gives CASSYGDGASNEQFF.

DNA of the CDR3: TGTGCCAGCAGCTTCACGACAGGGAAGAACACTGAAGCTTTCTTT. It encodes CASSFTTGKNTEAFF. The chain combines TRBV7-2 with TRBJ1-1, with 7 bases aligning to TRBD1. CDR3 length: 15 amino acids. Germline V gene sequence: CDR1 SGHTA, CDR2 FQGNSA. With V trimmed by 3 bases and J by 1 base, 5 bases remained unmatched.

Comments on this clone: Compared with germline, one end of the junction differs, possibly owing to a read error. Other DNA sequences in this sample translate to the same CDR3. This chain uses TRBV4-1 with TRBJ2-2; TRBD2 might be the D (6 bases). This CDR3 has 14 amino acids. In germline, CDR1 is MGHRA, CDR2 YSYEKL. Here the CDR3 DNA reads TGCGCTAGCAGCCAAGCGAGGGAGGCCGGGGAGCTGTTTTTT. As protein: CASSQAREAGELFF.

The rearrangement links TRBV7-2 to TRBJ1-4; D remains unclear. This CDR3 region has 13 residues. From germline, CDR1 is SGHTA and CDR2 FQGNSA. The germline V and J ends were trimmed by 5 bases and 17 bases, with 21 bases remaining between them. CDR3 coding DNA: TGTGCCAGCAGCGTAAGCGCCCCCGCAGATTTATTTTTT. Translation: CASSVSAPADLFF.

This chain uses TRBV28 with TRBJ2-7; tentatively, D is TRBD1 (6 bases). V was trimmed by 8 bases and J by 0 bases, leaving 11 bases between them. The CDR3 is 13 residues long. Germline V gene sequence: CDR1 MDHEN, CDR2 SYDVKM. Written as DNA, the CDR3 is TGTGCCAGCCGGGACACTCGCTCCTACGAGCAGTACTTC. This codes for CASRDTRSYEQYF.

V usage is TRBV24-1 and J usage is TRBJ2-7; 9 bases align to TRBD1. Germline-derived CDR1 and CDR2 are KGHDR and SFDVKD. This CDR3 has 16 amino acids. V was pared by 3 bases and J by 2 bases, with 7 bases of the junction left unmatched. The CDR3 sequence is CATSDVGTGYPYEQYF. For the CDR3, the DNA is TGTGCCACCAGTGATGTCGGGACAGGGTACCCCTACGAGCAGTACTTC.

V usage is TRBV5-1 and J usage is TRBJ2-3, with 7 bases lining up with TRBD1. Germline V gene lookup returns CDR1 SGHRS and CDR2 YFSETQ. Germline trimming cut 4 bases from V and 4 bases from J; bases unmatched to any gene: 9. The CDR3 spans 15 residues. The DNA of the CDR3 is TGCGCCAGCAGCCCCCAGGGGGTTAGCGCAGATACGCAGTATTTT. Protein product: CASSPQGVSADTQYF.

V usage is TRBV7-9 and J usage is TRBJ1-4; D not certain. V lost 3 bases, J lost 13 bases, and 15 bases lay in between. Germline assignment: CDR1 SEHNR and CDR2 FQNEAQ (reference sequence). This CDR3 is 13 amino acids long. The CDR3 region is CASSFGPEVGLFF. The CDR3, as DNA: TGTGCCAGCAGCTTCGGCCCCGAGGTTGGACTGTTTTTT.

The chain employs TRBV19 and TRBJ1-2; D unclear. This CDR3 is built from 13 residues. CDR1 is LNHDA and CDR2 is SQIVND in the germline V gene (reference sequence). V lost 3 bases, J lost 7 bases, and 12 bases lay in between. CDR3 sequence (DNA): TGTGCCAGTAGTATTCTCCGAGGTTCTGGCTACACCTTC. It codes for CASSILRGSGYTF.

The rearrangement joins TRBV27 to TRBJ2-5; 9 nucleotides align to TRBD1. Unmatched junction bases numbered 7, after V lost 6 bases and J lost 5 bases. The germline gives CDR1 MNHEY, CDR2 SMNVEV (reference sequence). This CDR3 contains 14 residues. CDR3 sequence: CASSGTGFVETQYF. CDR3 sequence (DNA): TGTGCCAGCAGCGGGACAGGGTTCGTCGAGACCCAGTACTTC.

V and J are TRBV7-6 and TRBJ2-1, with TRBD2 matching 7 bases. Losses at the gene ends were 2 bases for V and 0 bases for J; bases not matched to a gene: 4. In germline, CDR1 is SGHVS, CDR2 FNYEAQ. The CDR3 runs to 16 residues. CDR3 sequence (DNA): TGTGCCAGCAGCTTACTAGCGGACTTCTCCTACAATGAGCAGTTCTTC. Translating it yields CASSLLADFSYNEQFF.

This clone is labeled large (0.1 to 1%). The chain links TRBV19 to TRBJ2-1, with 10 bases matching TRBD2. Unmatched junction bases numbered 3, after V lost 1 base and J lost 6 bases. The CDR3 runs to 15 residues. CDR1 and CDR2 (germline): LNHDA, SQIVND (reference sequence). The CDR3 DNA follows: TGTGCCAGTAGTATAGCAGCGGGAGGGCTCAATGAGCAGTTCTTC. Translated: CASSIAAGGLNEQFF.

The chain's CDR3 is CASSQEIVRAGLVEKLFF. The CDR3 DNA is TGCGCCAGCAGCCAAGAAATCGTTCGGGCAGGGCTCGTTGAAAAACTGTTTTTT. This chain connects TRBV4-3 to TRBJ1-4; weak D call: TRBD1 (5 bases). Trimming left V 0 bases short and J 7 bases short, with 21 bases between. Germline lookup yields CDR1 LGHNA and CDR2 YSLEER. This CDR3 comprises 18 residues.

This rearrangement joins TRBV3-1 (or the pseudogene TRBV3-2) to TRBJ1-2, with a weak D call TRBD1 (5 bases). With 2 bases removed from V and 4 bases from J, the gap between germline ends came to 23 bases. This CDR3 is built from 18 residues. Germline CDR1 LGHDT, CDR2 YNNKEL (reference sequence). Written as DNA, the CDR3 is TGTGCCAGCAGCCAATGGCCCCGTGGGGCCACGGCGAGCTATGGCTACACCTTC. This translates into CASSQWPRGATASYGYTF.

The genes are TRBV11-3 and TRBJ2-1, with D perhaps TRBD1 (6 bases). Germline CDR1 and CDR2: SGHNT and YENEEA. The CDR3 extends over 17 amino acids. V lost 2 bases and J 1 base, leaving 15 bases between the germline ends. The CDR3 sequence: CASSLLRETGSYNEQFF. In DNA, the CDR3 is TGTGCCAGCAGCTTACTCAGGGAGACAGGTTCCTACAATGAGCAGTTCTTC.

The rearrangement links TRBV19 to TRBJ1-1; 9 bases are a match to TRBD1. Germline CDR1 is LNHDA and CDR2 is SQIVND (reference sequence). CDR3 length: 13 residues. Germline trimming cut 3 bases from V and 8 bases from J; bases unmatched to any gene: 4. The CDR3, as DNA: TGTGCCAGTAGTATTACAGGGGGCGGGGAAGCTTTCTTT. Residues: CASSITGGGEAFF.

The V gene is TRBV4-2, the J gene TRBJ2-1, with 16 bases lining up with TRBD2. The CDR3 contains 15 residues. Germline loops: CDR1 LGHNA, CDR2 YNFKEQ. Unmatched junction bases numbered 2, after V lost 4 bases and J lost 8 bases. CDR3 loop: CASSRGTSGGDEQFF. Written as DNA, the CDR3 is TGTGCCAGCAGCCGCGGGACTAGCGGGGGGGATGAGCAGTTCTTC.

J is TRBJ2-4 and V is TRBV7-2, with TRBD2 identical over 8 bases. The V segment lost 5 bases and the J segment 2 bases; nucleotides outside the gene matches: 8. Germline CDR1 is SGHTA and CDR2 is FQGNSA. The CDR3 has 16 amino acids. CDR3 region: CASSPRGDETKNIQYF. As DNA, the CDR3 is TGTGCCAGCAGCCCGCGGGGGGATGAAACCAAAAACATTCAGTACTTC. Combining the CDR3 with reference TRBV7-2 and TRBJ2-4 gives the whole variable domain GAGVSQSPSNKVTEKGKDVELRCDPISGHTALYWYRQSLGQGLEFLIYFQGNSAPDKSGLPSDRFSAERTGGSVSTLTIQRTQQEDSAVYLCASSPRGDETKNIQYFGAGTRLSVL.

CDR3 loop: CASSTRTSGSIAYNEQFF. In DNA form, the CDR3 reads TGTGCCAGCAGCACCCGGACTAGCGGGAGTATCGCCTACAATGAGCAGTTCTTC. This chain connects TRBV6-2 or TRBV6-3 to TRBJ2-1, with 13 bases matching TRBD2. The length of the CDR3 is 18 residues. Per germline, CDR1 MNHEY and CDR2 SVGEGT. V shed 6 bases and J 2 bases; nucleotides not matched to a gene: 10.